These 30 T cell receptor beta chains were all obtained from the same sample, sequenced in a study of blood T cell repertoires in COVID-19. TCRdb keeps only in-frame clones here, not all; method: immunoSEQ multiplex PCR. Here the sample spans more than 55,000 clones, just over 85% being singletons. Specimen: peripheral blood. These receptors all come from a man aged 55 to 70 with acute or convalescent COVID-19.

J is TRBJ1-2 and V is TRBV5-1; 9 bases agree with TRBD1. Trimming at V came to 0 bases and at J to 8 bases, leaving 11 bases not matched to a gene. Per germline, CDR1 SGHRS and CDR2 YFSETQ. The CDR3 is 16 residues long. CDR3 sequence: CASSLGATGGIGGYTF. CDR3 nucleotide sequence: TGCGCCAGCAGCTTGGGTGCCACAGGGGGCATCGGCGGCTACACCTTC.

V usage is TRBV3-1 (or the pseudogene TRBV3-2) and J usage is TRBJ2-6, with D tentatively TRBD1 (5 bases). Trimming shortened V by 4 bases and J by 0 bases, and 7 bases separated the two germline ends. Germline V gene lookup returns CDR1 LGHDT and CDR2 YNNKEL (reference sequence). The CDR3 has 15 amino acids. CDR3 protein: CASSPGRSGANVLTF. Here the CDR3 DNA reads TGTGCCAGCAGCCCAGGGCGCTCTGGGGCCAACGTCCTGACTTTC.

This clone was seen a few times. V is TRBV7-3 and J is TRBJ1-1, with a weak D call TRBD1 (6 bases). The CDR3 sequence is 13 residues long. V lost 10 bases and J lost 5, with 17 bases in between. The V gene's germline CDR1 is SGHTA and CDR2 FQGTGA. CDR3 sequence: CATASQGGTEAFF. The CDR3 DNA follows: TGTGCCACCGCTTCACAGGGTGGTACTGAAGCTTTCTTT.

This chain joins TRBV5-1 and TRBJ1-1, with a tentative D call TRBD1 (6 bases). V lost 5 bases, J lost 1 base, and 21 bases lay in between. This CDR3 comprises 17 residues. The germline V gene encodes CDR1 SGHRS and CDR2 YFSETQ. The CDR3: CASRVLLAGGRNTEAFF. For the CDR3, the DNA is TGCGCCAGCAGGGTATTACTAGCCGGGGGGCGGAACACTGAAGCTTTCTTT.

V usage is TRBV27 and J usage is TRBJ1-6; possible D gene TRBD1, 5 bases. There are 13 residues in the CDR3. Germline V lookup: CDR1 MNHEY, CDR2 SMNVEV (reference sequence). V was pared by 5 bases and J by 12 bases, with 14 bases between. The CDR3 DNA reads as TGTGCCAGCAGTACGGCATGGGGCCAACCCCTCCACTTT. Its translation: CASSTAWGQPLHF.

This chain joins TRBV11-2 and TRBJ2-6; TRBD1 is a possible D gene (6 bases). Germline V CDR1 and CDR2: SGHAT, FQNNGV. The CDR3 length is 18 residues. V dropped 1 base and J dropped 0 bases, with 13 bases sitting between them. This chain's CDR3 is CASSLVPGQYSGANVLTF. Written as DNA, the CDR3 is TGTGCCAGCAGCTTAGTGCCTGGACAGTACTCTGGGGCCAACGTCCTGACTTTC. Based on the CDR3 plus reference TRBV11-2 and TRBJ2-6, the full variable domain is EAGVAQSPRYKIIEKRQSVAFWCNPISGHATLYWYQQILGQGPKLLIQFQNNGVVDDSQLPKDRFSAERLKGVDSTLKIQPAKLEDSAVYLCASSLVPGQYSGANVLTFGAGSRLTVL.

The V gene is TRBV5-1, the J gene TRBJ1-1; D not resolved. The CDR3 loop spans 13 amino acids. The V gene lost 4 bases and the J gene lost 3 bases, with 10 bases spanning the gap. Germline loops: CDR1 SGHRS, CDR2 YFSETQ. In DNA form, the CDR3 reads TGCGCCAGCAGCATAAGACACGACACTGAAGCTTTCTTT. Encoded protein: CASSIRHDTEAFF.

V and J are TRBV5-1 and TRBJ2-5; 7 bases match TRBD2. Germline V gene data show CDR1 as SGHRS and CDR2 as YFSETQ. V shed 2 bases, J shed 5 bases, and the junction held 6 bases outside the gene matches. The CDR3 runs 14 residues. CDR3 sequence reads: CASSLAGFEETQYF. As DNA, the CDR3 is TGCGCCAGCAGCTTAGCGGGATTCGAGGAGACCCAGTACTTC.

This chain joins TRBV15 and TRBJ2-3; TRBD2 agrees at 11 bases. Germline V gene lookup returns CDR1 LNHNV and CDR2 YYDKDF (reference sequence). The CDR3 is 17 residues long. After removal of 0 bases from V and 4 bases from J, the junction contained 6 bases not matched to a gene. The CDR3 spells CATSRDGLAGGADTQYF. CDR3 DNA sequence: TGTGCCACCAGCAGAGATGGGTTAGCGGGGGGGGCAGATACGCAGTATTTT.

The J gene is TRBJ2-5, the V gene TRBV4-1; a possible D gene is TRBD2 (6 bases). The CDR3 has 16 residues. V lost 1 base to trimming and J lost 5 bases, with 17 bases between them. Germline lookup yields CDR1 MGHRA and CDR2 YSYEKL. CDR3 nucleotides: TGCGCCAGCAGCCAAGTAGGAAGAGGAGGGAGGGAGACCCAGTACTTC. It yields the protein CASSQVGRGGRETQYF.

V and J are TRBV9 and TRBJ1-2; D call uncertain. The CDR3 extends over 13 amino acids. Germline-derived CDR1 and CDR2 are SGDLS and YYNGEE. V gave up 3 bases and J gave up 6 bases, with 12 bases separating them. CDR3 protein: CASSAYSLDGYTF. The CDR3 DNA is TGTGCCAGCAGCGCTTACAGTCTGGATGGCTACACCTTC.

The chain joins TRBV7-2 to TRBJ1-4, with unresolved D. Germline CDR1 SGHTA, CDR2 FQGNSA. CDR3 length: 14 amino acids. V lost 5 bases, J lost 0 bases, and 7 bases lay in between. DNA of the CDR3: TGTGCCAGCAGCCCCCCATCAACTAATGAAAAACTGTTTTTT. As protein: CASSPPSTNEKLFF.

The rearrangement links TRBV29-1 to TRBJ1-1, with a possible D match to TRBD1 (6 bases). The ends were cut back, 7 bases at V and 13 bases at J, with 22 bases in the middle. This CDR3 is built from 12 residues. Germline V lookup: CDR1 SQVTM, CDR2 ANQGSEA. CDR3 protein: CSANRDTEGGFF. The CDR3 coding sequence is TGCAGCGCCAATCGGGACACCGAAGGGGGTTTCTTT.

The V call is TRBV24-1, the J call TRBJ2-2; D gene ambiguous. The CDR3 contains 15 residues. In germline, CDR1 is KGHDR, CDR2 SFDVKD. The V gene lost 1 base and the J gene lost 6 bases, with 11 bases spanning the gap. In DNA, the CDR3 is TGTGCCACCAGTGATTTCGATTTAGAGGCCGGGGAGCTGTTTTTT. Translating gives CATSDFDLEAGELFF.

V is TRBV27 and J is TRBJ1-1, with TRBD1 matching 9 bases. The CDR3 is 14 residues long. Germline V lookup: CDR1 MNHEY, CDR2 SMNVEV (reference sequence). V was pared by 7 bases and J by 1 base, with 4 bases of the junction left unmatched. CDR3: CASKPTGGNTEAFF. DNA of the CDR3: TGTGCCAGCAAACCGACAGGGGGGAACACTGAAGCTTTCTTT.

In its sample, this clone was seen once. The rearrangement uses TRBV28 and TRBJ2-1; TRBD2 is a possible D gene (7 bases). The CDR3 contains 17 residues. Trimming took 5 bases from V and 4 from J, leaving 21 bases between them. CDR1 is MDHEN and CDR2 is SYDVKM in the germline V gene. The CDR3 reads CASSPNRWGGWYNEQFF. For the CDR3, the DNA is TGTGCCAGCAGTCCGAACCGTTGGGGGGGCTGGTACAATGAGCAGTTCTTC.

The rearrangement uses TRBV28 and TRBJ2-2, with 8 bases lining up with TRBD1. The V gene end was trimmed by 4 bases and the J gene end by 6 bases; junction bases not matched to a gene: 7. CDR3 length: 15 amino acids. Germline V gene sequence: CDR1 MDHEN, CDR2 SYDVKM. The CDR3 loop is CASSSGQGTPGELFF. CDR3 bases: TGTGCCAGCAGTTCCGGACAGGGTACCCCCGGGGAGCTGTTTTTT.

This rearrangement joins TRBV5-1 to TRBJ2-2; TRBD2 is a possible D gene (5 bases). This CDR3 contains 13 residues. Trimming removed 5 bases from V and 3 bases from J, with 8 bases in between. Per the germline V gene, CDR1 is SGHRS and CDR2 is YFSETQ. The CDR3 spells CASRSGDTGELFF. In DNA form, the CDR3 reads TGCGCCAGCAGATCCGGGGACACCGGGGAGCTGTTTTTT.

The chain links TRBV6-5 to TRBJ1-6; D might be TRBD1 (6 bases). CDR3 length: 14 residues. The V gene's germline CDR1 is MNHEY and CDR2 SVGAGI. The V gene lost 7 bases and the J gene lost 10 bases, with 17 bases spanning the gap. In nucleotides, the CDR3 is TGTGCCAGCACTCTGGGGTCTGGGGGCTCACCCCTCCACTTT. Its translation is CASTLGSGGSPLHF.

This clone was seen once. The CDR3 loop is CASSDRVPHYEQYF. CDR3 sequence (DNA): TGCGCCAGCAGCGACAGGGTTCCCCATTACGAGCAGTACTTC. The V and J genes are TRBV5-1 and TRBJ2-7, with TRBD1 matching 7 bases. CDR3 length: 14 amino acids. V shed 4 bases, J shed 4 bases, and the junction held 8 bases outside the gene matches. CDR1 and CDR2 (germline): SGHRS, YFSETQ.

V usage is TRBV11-2 and J usage is TRBJ1-6; D perhaps matches TRBD1 (5 bases). This CDR3 has 17 amino acids. Trimming stripped 5 bases from V and 7 bases from J, with 21 bases between. Germline values: CDR1 SGHAT, CDR2 FQNNGV. The CDR3, as DNA: TGTGCCAGCAGCCCCCGAATTGGGACGGGAGAAAATTCACCCCTCCACTTT. It specifies CASSPRIGTGENSPLHF.

The chain joins TRBV25-1 to TRBJ2-7; the D gene is possibly TRBD2 (7 bases). The germline V and J ends were trimmed by 8 bases and 2 bases, with 13 bases remaining between them. The CDR3 covers 13 residues. CDR1 MGHDK and CDR2 SYGVNS come from the germline V gene. For the CDR3, the DNA is TGTGCCAGCGGGGGGGCGAGAACCTACGAGCAGTACTTC. It codes for CASGGARTYEQYF.

The CDR3 DNA follows: TGTGCCAGCAGCTGGACGGGGAACGAGCAGTACTTC. Its translation is CASSWTGNEQYF. The chain has TRBV7-9 and TRBJ2-7, with D tentatively TRBD2 (5 bases). The CDR3 covers 12 residues. CDR1 and CDR2 (germline): SEHNR, FQNEAQ (reference sequence). The germline V and J ends were trimmed by 4 bases and 5 bases, with 9 bases remaining between them.

The V gene is TRBV10-3, the J gene TRBJ1-1; the D is unclear. CDR3 length: 13 amino acids. The V gene lost 5 bases and the J gene lost 0 bases, with 7 bases spanning the gap. Germline V gene data show CDR1 as ENHRY and CDR2 as SYGVKD. In nucleotides, the CDR3 is TGTGCCATCAGTCAAACAGTGAACACTGAAGCTTTCTTT. Its translation: CAISQTVNTEAFF.

The chain joins TRBV2 to TRBJ1-2, with a tentative D call TRBD1 (6 bases). Germline lookup yields CDR1 SNHLY and CDR2 FYNNEI. Between the trimmed V and J ends, which lost 8 bases and 7 bases, there was a span of 14 bases. CDR3 length: 12 amino acids. DNA for the CDR3: TGTGCCAGCGAGGGGGGGCGAATTGGCTACACCTTC. The encoded protein is CASEGGRIGYTF.

The J gene is TRBJ2-1, the V gene TRBV6-5; 9 bases agree with TRBD2. This CDR3 has 14 residues. The germline V gene has CDR1 MNHEY and CDR2 SVGAGI. With V trimmed by 6 bases and J by 7 bases, 7 bases remained unmatched. The chain's CDR3 is CASRGTSTGNEQFF. The CDR3 DNA reads as TGTGCCAGCAGGGGGACTAGCACAGGGAATGAGCAGTTCTTC.

The V gene is TRBV28, the J gene TRBJ1-5; maybe TRBD1 (5 bases). Germline V gene data show CDR1 as MDHEN and CDR2 as SYDVKM. The V gene lost 3 bases and the J gene lost 4 bases, with 10 bases spanning the gap. The CDR3 contains 14 residues. DNA for the CDR3: TGTGCCAGCAGTTTCGGGGGTACGAATCAGCCCCAGCATTTT. This encodes CASSFGGTNQPQHF.

The gene calls are TRBV3-1 (or the pseudogene TRBV3-2) and TRBJ2-5; D gene uncertain. Germline V gene sequence: CDR1 LGHDT, CDR2 YNNKEL (reference sequence). V was cut by 4 bases and J by 10 bases, with 10 bases left in between. The CDR3 has 11 amino acids. CDR3 region: CASSPQEDQYF. Here the CDR3 DNA reads TGTGCCAGCAGCCCCCAAGAGGACCAGTACTTC.

This clone was counted only a few times. CDR3 DNA sequence: TGTGCCAGCAGTTCAGGGCCTAACAATGAGCAGTTCTTC. Its translation: CASSSGPNNEQFF. The J gene is TRBJ2-1, the V gene TRBV7-7; maybe TRBD1 (5 bases). Looked up from germline, CDR1 is SSHAT and CDR2 is FNYEAQ (reference sequence). V was cut by 6 bases and J by 5 bases, with 11 bases left in between. This CDR3 spans 13 amino acids.

The V call is TRBV5-1, the J call TRBJ1-6; maybe TRBD1 (5 bases). This CDR3 spans 14 amino acids. The V end lost 4 bases, the J end lost 5 bases, and 10 bases lay between the germline ends. CDR1 and CDR2 from the germline V gene are SGHRS and YFSETQ. The CDR3 bases are TGCGCCAGCAGCACCCAGGGCGATAATTCACCCCTCCACTTT. As protein: CASSTQGDNSPLHF.